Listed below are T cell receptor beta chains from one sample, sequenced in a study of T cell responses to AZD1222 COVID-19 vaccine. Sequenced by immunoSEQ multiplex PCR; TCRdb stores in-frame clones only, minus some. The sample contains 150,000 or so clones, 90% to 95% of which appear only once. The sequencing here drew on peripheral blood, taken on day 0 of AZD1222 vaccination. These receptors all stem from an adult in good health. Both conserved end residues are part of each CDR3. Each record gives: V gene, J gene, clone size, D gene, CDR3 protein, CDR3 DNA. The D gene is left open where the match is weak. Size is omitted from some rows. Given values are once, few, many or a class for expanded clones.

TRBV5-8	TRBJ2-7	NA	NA	CATQREGELTYEQYF	TGTGCCACCCAGCGAGAGGGGGAATTAACCTACGAGCAGTACTTC
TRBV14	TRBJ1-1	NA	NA	CASSRGGWGTEAFF	TGTGCCAGCAGCCGCGGCGGGTGGGGCACTGAAGCTTTCTTT
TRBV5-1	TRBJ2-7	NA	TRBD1	CASSPTGTGTYEQYF	TGCGCCAGCTCCCCCACCGGGACAGGGACCTACGAGCAGTACTTC
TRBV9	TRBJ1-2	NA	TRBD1	CASSVEAGDRARHGYTF	TGTGCCAGCAGCGTAGAGGCGGGAGACAGGGCGAGACATGGCTACACCTTC
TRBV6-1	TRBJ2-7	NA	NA	CASSEIAKEQYF	TGTGCCAGCAGTGAAATCGCGAAGGAGCAGTACTTC
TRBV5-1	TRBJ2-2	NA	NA	CASSLTWTDANTGELFF	TGCGCCAGCAGCTTGACTTGGACAGACGCGAACACCGGGGAGCTGTTTTTT
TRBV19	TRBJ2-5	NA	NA	CASSIGPLSQETQYF	TGTGCCAGTAGTATAGGCCCCTTGAGCCAAGAGACCCAGTACTTC
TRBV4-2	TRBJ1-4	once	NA	CASSSAAGSDEKLFF	TGTGCCAGCAGCTCGGCGGCGGGGAGTGATGAAAAACTGTTTTTT
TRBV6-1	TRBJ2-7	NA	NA	CASSEVDGSSYEQYF	TGTGCCAGCAGTGAAGTGGACGGGAGCTCCTACGAGCAGTACTTC
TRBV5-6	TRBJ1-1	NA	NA	CASSFGGTEAFF	TGTGCCAGCAGCTTTGGGGGCACTGAAGCTTTCTTT
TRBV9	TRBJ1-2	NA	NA	CASSVEGTNYGYTF	TGTGCCAGCAGCGTAGAGGGCACTAACTATGGCTACACCTTC
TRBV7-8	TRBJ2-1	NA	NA	CASSLGSPDNEQFF	TGTGCCAGCAGCTTAGGCAGTCCCGACAATGAGCAGTTCTTC
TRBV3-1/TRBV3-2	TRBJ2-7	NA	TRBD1	CASSQIRDRYEQYF	TGTGCCAGCAGCCAGATCCGGGACAGATACGAGCAGTACTTC
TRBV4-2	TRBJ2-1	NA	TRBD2	CASSQESASGDTQFF	TGTGCCAGCAGCCAAGAATCGGCTAGCGGGGACACGCAGTTCTTC
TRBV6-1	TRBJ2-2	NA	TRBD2	CASSESVLADRTGELFF	TGTGCCAGCAGTGAATCGGTCCTAGCGGACCGCACCGGGGAGCTGTTTTTT
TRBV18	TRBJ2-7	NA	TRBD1	CASGTGQGNYEQYF	TGTGCCAGCGGGACGGGACAGGGAAACTACGAGCAGTACTTC
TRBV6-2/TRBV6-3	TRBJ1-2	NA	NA	CASSSRTKGYTF	TGTGCCAGCAGTTCAAGGACGAAGGGCTACACCTTC
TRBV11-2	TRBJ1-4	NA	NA	CASSLVTDGEKLFF	TGTGCCAGCAGCTTAGTGACAGACGGTGAAAAACTGTTTTTT
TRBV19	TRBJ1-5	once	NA	CASSRQEGQPQHF	TGTGCCAGTAGCCGACAGGAAGGTCAGCCCCAGCATTTT
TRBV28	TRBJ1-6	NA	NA	CASSLGGNSPLHF	TGTGCCAGCAGTTTAGGGGGGAATTCACCCCTCCACTTT
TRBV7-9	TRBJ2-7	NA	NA	CATEAWAMTEDSYEQYF	TGTGCCACCGAAGCTTGGGCGATGACAGAGGATTCCTACGAGCAGTACTTC
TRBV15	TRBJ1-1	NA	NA	CATSRDSVVLGQLTFF	TGTGCCACCAGCAGAGATTCGGTAGTATTGGGACAACTAACTTTCTTT
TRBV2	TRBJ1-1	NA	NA	CASSEQWEGEAFF	TGTGCCAGCAGTGAACAGTGGGAGGGGGAAGCTTTCTTT
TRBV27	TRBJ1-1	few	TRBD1	CASSSYQGGVNTEAFF	TGTGCCAGCAGTTCCTACCAGGGGGGAGTGAACACTGAAGCTTTCTTT
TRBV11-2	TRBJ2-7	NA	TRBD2	CASSLGASGSHEQYF	TGTGCCAGCAGCTTAGGGGCTAGCGGGAGTCATGAGCAGTACTTC
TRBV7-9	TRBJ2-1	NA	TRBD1	CASSLGGTGSLNEQFF	TGTGCCAGCAGCTTGGGGGGGACAGGGTCCCTCAATGAGCAGTTCTTC
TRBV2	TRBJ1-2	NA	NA	CASSEAQGALYGYTF	TGTGCCAGCAGTGAAGCACAGGGAGCTCTCTATGGCTACACCTTC
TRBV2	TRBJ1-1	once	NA	CASSEASWGGAVPAFF	TGTGCCAGCAGTGAAGCTTCGTGGGGTGGGGCAGTTCCAGCTTTCTTT